This T cell receptor (beta chain) was sequenced in a study of patients and donors after allogeneic stem cell transplantation. TCRdb re-derived calls from the RT-PCR reads in MiXCR, one entry per CDR3 protein. The table lists 800,000 to 1,000,000 distinct CDR3 sequences, more than 15% of them singletons. Germline lookup yields CDR1 SGHDT and CDR2 YYEEEE. The V and J ends lost 4 bases and 6 bases, in that order; junction bases with no gene match: 12. This CDR3 comprises 16 residues. The chain uses TRBV5-6 and TRBJ1-5; TRBD1 matches at 8 bases. The sequence was obtained from a human donor who was either an allogeneic HSCT recipient or a stem cell or donor lymphocyte infusion donor (not recorded which). It is not recorded whose cells these are; they may come from a transplant donor. Material for sequencing was blood, either unsorted or a sorted T cell fraction (not recorded which). The CDR3 protein is CASSPEWTGKGQPQHF. CDR3 DNA sequence: TGTGCCAGCAGCCCGGAATGGACAGGGAAGGGTCAGCCCCAGCATTTT. Looking up the rest from reference TRBV5-6 and TRBJ1-5 gives the full variable domain: DAGVTQSPTHLIKTRGQQVTLRCSPKSGHDTVSWYQQALGQGPQFIFQYYEEEERQRGNFPDRFSGHQFPNYSSELNVNALLLGDSALYLCASSPEWTGKGQPQHFGDGTRLSIL.